This T cell receptor beta chain appears in the sequencing data of a study of human T cells and chemical hapten exposure. Individual cDNA molecules received unique molecular identifiers in the library. TCRdb reprocessed the RACE reads via MiXCR and lists one record per CDR3 protein. The sample yields roughly 50,000 distinct CDR3 sequences, around 10% seen once. This CDR3 is 18 amino acids long. The time point is: patch test 1, 2 weeks after DPC sensitization. Treatment defined: therapeutic diphenylcyclopropenone sensitization with weekly scalp DPC. Extraction of total RNA was performed on unfractionated whole blood. At every patch-test visit, blood was drawn before the patch test was applied.

The sample in question was whole blood, obtained in connection with sensitization to the hapten diphenylcyclopropenone (DPC). This TCR was recovered from a woman in her thirties or forties with alopecia areata. Some clones in this sample may be carry-over from other donors' samples. The chain combines TRBV21-1 with TRBJ2-4; TRBD1, the table's D call, was not compared with the DNA. TRBV21-1 is a pseudogene locus. The DNA for the CDR3 is TGTGCCAGCAGCAAATCTAGGACAGGGGAACTAGCCAAAAACATTCAGTACTTC. Translation: CASSKSRTGELAKNIQYF.